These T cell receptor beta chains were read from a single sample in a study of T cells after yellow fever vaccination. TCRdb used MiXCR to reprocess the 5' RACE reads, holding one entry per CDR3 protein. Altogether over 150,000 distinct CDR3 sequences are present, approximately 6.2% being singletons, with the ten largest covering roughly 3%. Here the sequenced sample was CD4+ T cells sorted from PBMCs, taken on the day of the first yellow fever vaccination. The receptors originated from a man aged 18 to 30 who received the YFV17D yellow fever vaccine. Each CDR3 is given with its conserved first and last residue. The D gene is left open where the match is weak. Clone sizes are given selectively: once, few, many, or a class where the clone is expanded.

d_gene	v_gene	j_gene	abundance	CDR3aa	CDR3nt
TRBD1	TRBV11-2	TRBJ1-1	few	CASSRDRGLNTEAFF	TGTGCCAGCAGCCGGGACAGGGGGCTTAACACTGAAGCTTTCTTT
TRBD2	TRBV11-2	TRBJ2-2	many	CASSLQTSGGAPNTGELFF	TGTGCCAGCAGCTTGCAAACTAGCGGGGGGGCCCCGAACACCGGGGAGCTGTTTTTT
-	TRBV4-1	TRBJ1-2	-	CASSQVSVANYGYTF	TGCGCCAGCAGCCAAGTGAGTGTAGCTAACTATGGCTACACCTTC
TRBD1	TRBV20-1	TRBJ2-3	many	CSARYRGHGDTQYF	TGCAGTGCCCGTTACAGGGGGCATGGAGATACGCAGTATTTT
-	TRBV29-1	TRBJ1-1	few	CSVEDLGLSGSNTEAFF	TGCAGCGTTGAAGATCTAGGACTCTCAGGATCGAACACTGAAGCTTTCTTT
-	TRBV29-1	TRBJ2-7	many	CSVEEPLGDGYEQYF	TGCAGCGTTGAAGAGCCTCTAGGGGACGGCTACGAGCAGTACTTC
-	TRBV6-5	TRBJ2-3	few	CASSWLDTQYF	TGTGCCAGCAGTTGGTTAGATACGCAGTATTTT
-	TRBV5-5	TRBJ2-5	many	CASSWGWEETQYF	TGTGCCAGCAGCTGGGGCTGGGAAGAGACCCAGTACTTC
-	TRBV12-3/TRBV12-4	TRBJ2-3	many	CASRPTSPADTQYF	TGTGCCAGCAGACCGACTAGTCCCGCAGATACGCAGTATTTT
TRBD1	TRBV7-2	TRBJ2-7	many	CASSEGQGGVYEQYF	TGTGCCAGCAGCGAAGGACAGGGGGGAGTCTACGAGCAGTACTTC
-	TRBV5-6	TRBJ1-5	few	CASSPIQGLGNQPQHF	TGTGCCAGCAGCCCAATTCAGGGTCTGGGCAATCAGCCCCAGCATTTT
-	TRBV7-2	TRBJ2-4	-	CASSLFQGVGIQYF	TGTGCCAGCAGCTTATTCCAGGGCGTGGGCATTCAGTACTTC
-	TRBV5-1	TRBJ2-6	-	CASSFRPDGANVLTF	TGCGCCAGCAGCTTTCGCCCGGACGGGGCCAACGTCCTGACTTTC
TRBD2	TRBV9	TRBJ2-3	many	CASSPHGRGGADTQYF	TGTGCCAGCAGCCCGCACGGGCGGGGGGGGGCAGATACGCAGTATTTT
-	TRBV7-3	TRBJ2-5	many	CASSFGGGETQYF	TGTGCCAGCAGCTTCGGGGGTGGGGAGACCCAGTACTTC
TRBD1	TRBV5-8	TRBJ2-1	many	CASSPPQGSSYNEQFF	TGTGCCAGCAGCCCTCCACAGGGGAGCTCCTACAATGAGCAGTTCTTC
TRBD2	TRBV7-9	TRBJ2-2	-	CASRRGAGVTGELFF	TGTGCCAGTCGGCGGGGCGCGGGGGTCACCGGGGAGCTGTTTTTT
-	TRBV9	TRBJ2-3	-	CASSAQPTPTDTQYF	TGTGCCAGCAGCGCTCAACCGACTCCAACAGATACGCAGTATTTT
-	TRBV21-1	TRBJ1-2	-	CASEQGYGYTF	TGTGCCAGCGAACAAGGGTATGGCTACACCTTC
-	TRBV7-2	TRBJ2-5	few	CASSPRVGTQYF	TGTGCCAGCAGCCCCCGGGTTGGGACCCAGTACTTC
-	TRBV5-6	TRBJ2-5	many	CASSPPGSRRQETQYF	TGTGCCAGCAGCCCGCCCGGGAGCAGGCGTCAAGAGACCCAGTACTTC
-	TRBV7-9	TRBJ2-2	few	CASRSIVSPGELFF	TGTGCCAGCAGATCTATCGTCTCACCAGGGGAGCTGTTTTTT